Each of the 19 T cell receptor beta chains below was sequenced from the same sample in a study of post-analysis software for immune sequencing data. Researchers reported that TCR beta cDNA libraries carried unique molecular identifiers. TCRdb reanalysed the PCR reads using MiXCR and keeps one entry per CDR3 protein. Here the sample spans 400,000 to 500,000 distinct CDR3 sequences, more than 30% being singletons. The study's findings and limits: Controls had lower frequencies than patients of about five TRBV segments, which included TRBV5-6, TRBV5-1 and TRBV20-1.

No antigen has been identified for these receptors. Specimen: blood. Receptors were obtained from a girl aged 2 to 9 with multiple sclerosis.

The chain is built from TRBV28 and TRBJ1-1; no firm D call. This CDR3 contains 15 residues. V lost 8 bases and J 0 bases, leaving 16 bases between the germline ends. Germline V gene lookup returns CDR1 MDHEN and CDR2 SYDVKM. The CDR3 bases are TGTGCCAGCGGAGGCAGTTCCCTCATGAACACTGAAGCTTTCTTT. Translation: CASGGSSLMNTEAFF. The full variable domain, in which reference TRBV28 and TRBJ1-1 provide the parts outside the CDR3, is DVKVTQSSRYLVKRTGEKVFLECVQDMDHENMFWYRQDPGLGLRLIYFSYDVKMKEKGDIPEGYSVSREKKERFSLILESASTNQTSMYLCASGGSSLMNTEAFFGQGTRLTVV.

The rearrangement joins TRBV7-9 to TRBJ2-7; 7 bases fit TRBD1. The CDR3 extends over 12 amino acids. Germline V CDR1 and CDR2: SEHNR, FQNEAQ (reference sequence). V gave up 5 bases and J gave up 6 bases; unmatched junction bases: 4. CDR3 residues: CASSQWDSEQYF. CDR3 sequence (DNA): TGTGCCAGCAGCCAGTGGGACAGCGAGCAGTACTTC.

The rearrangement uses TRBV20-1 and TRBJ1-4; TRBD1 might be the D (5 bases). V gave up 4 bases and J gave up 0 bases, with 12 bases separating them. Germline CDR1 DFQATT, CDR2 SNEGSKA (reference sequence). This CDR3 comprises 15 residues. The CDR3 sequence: CSATGTEATNEKLFF. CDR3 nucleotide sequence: TGCAGTGCTACGGGGACGGAAGCAACTAATGAAAAACTGTTTTTT.

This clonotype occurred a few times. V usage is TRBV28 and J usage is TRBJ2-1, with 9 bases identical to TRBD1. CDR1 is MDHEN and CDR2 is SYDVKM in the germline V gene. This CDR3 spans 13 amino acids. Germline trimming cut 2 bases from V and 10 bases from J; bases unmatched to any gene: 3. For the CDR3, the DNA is TGTGCCAGCAGTTTAGGAACAGGGGGCGAGCAGTTCTTC. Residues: CASSLGTGGEQFF.

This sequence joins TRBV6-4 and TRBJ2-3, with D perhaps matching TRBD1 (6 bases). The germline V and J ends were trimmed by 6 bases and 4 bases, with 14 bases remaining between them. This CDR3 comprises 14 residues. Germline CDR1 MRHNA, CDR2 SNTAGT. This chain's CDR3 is CASSDTGIPDTQYF. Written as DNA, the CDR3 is TGTGCCAGCAGCGACACAGGGATCCCAGATACGCAGTATTTT.

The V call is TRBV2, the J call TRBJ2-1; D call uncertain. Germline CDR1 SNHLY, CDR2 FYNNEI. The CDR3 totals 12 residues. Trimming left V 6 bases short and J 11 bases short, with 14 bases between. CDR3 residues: CASRYLPRKQFF. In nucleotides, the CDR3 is TGTGCCAGCAGGTACCTGCCCCGAAAGCAGTTCTTC.

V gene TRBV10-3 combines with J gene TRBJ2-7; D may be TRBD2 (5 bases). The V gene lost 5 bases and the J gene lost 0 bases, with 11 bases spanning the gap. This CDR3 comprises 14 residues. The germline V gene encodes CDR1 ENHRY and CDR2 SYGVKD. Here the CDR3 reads CAISILGSSYEQYF. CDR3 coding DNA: TGTGCCATCAGTATTTTAGGGAGCTCCTACGAGCAGTACTTC.

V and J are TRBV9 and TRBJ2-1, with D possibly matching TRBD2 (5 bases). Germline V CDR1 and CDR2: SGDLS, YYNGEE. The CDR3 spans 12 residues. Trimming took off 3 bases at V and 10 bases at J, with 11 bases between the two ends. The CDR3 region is CASSGGPGEQFF. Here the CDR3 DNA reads TGTGCCAGCAGCGGAGGGCCCGGGGAGCAGTTCTTC.

In nucleotides, the CDR3 is TGCAGTGCTAGGGCCAGGGAGACTAACTACGAGCAGTACTTC. Protein sequence: CSARARETNYEQYF. The chain recombines TRBV20-1 with TRBJ2-7, with D perhaps matching TRBD1 or TRBD2 (5 bases each). Germline CDR1 is DFQATT and CDR2 is SNEGSKA (reference sequence). There are 14 residues in the CDR3. V lost 3 bases and J 3 bases, leaving 15 bases between the germline ends.

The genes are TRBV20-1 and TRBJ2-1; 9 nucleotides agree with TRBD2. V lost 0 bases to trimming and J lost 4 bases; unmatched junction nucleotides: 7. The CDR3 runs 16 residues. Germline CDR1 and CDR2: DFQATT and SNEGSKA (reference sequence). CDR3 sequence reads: CSARDVGLAPYNEQFF. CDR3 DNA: TGCAGTGCTAGAGATGTCGGACTAGCGCCGTACAATGAGCAGTTCTTC.

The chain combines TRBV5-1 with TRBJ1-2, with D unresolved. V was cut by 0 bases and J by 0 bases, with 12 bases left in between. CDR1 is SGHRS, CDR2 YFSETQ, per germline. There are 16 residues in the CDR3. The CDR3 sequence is CASSLDYKGSNYGYTF. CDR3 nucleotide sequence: TGCGCCAGCAGCTTGGATTATAAAGGATCTAACTATGGCTACACCTTC.

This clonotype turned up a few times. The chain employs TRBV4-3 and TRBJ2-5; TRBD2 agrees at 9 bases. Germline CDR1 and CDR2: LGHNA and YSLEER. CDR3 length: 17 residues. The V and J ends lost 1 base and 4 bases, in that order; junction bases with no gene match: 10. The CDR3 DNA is TGCGCCAGCAGCCAAGGAGGTCCTAGCGGGACAGTAGAGACCCAGTACTTC. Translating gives CASSQGGPSGTVETQYF.

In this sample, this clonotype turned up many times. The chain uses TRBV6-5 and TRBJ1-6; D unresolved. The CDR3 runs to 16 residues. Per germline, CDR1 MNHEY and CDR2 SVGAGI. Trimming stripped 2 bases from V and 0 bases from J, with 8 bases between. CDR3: CASSYRKSSYNSPLHF. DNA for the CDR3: TGTGCCAGCAGTTACAGGAAGAGCTCCTATAATTCACCCCTCCACTTT.

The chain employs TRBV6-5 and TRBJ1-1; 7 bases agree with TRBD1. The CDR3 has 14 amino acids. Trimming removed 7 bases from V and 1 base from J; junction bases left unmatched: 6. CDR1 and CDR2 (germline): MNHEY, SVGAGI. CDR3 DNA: TGTGCCAGCACTCGGGACAGTTCGAACACTGAAGCTTTCTTT. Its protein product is CASTRDSSNTEAFF.

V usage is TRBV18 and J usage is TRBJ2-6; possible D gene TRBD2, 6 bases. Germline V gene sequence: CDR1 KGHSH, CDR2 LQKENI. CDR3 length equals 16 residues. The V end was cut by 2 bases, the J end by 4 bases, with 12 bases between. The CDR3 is CASSPTGGSGANVLTF. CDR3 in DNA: TGTGCCAGCTCACCAACCGGGGGATCCGGGGCCAACGTCCTGACTTTC.

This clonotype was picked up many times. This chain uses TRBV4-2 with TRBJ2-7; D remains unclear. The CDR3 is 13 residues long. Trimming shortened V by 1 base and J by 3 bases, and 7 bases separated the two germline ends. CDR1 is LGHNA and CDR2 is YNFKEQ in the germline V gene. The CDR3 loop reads CASSQAQFYEQYF. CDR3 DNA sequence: TGTGCCAGCAGCCAAGCACAGTTCTACGAGCAGTACTTC.

The CDR3 loop is CSGRVNTEAFF. Written as DNA, the CDR3 is TGCAGCGGACGAGTGAACACTGAAGCTTTCTTT. The chain recombines TRBV29-1 with TRBJ1-1; D is uncertain. The CDR3 loop spans 11 amino acids. Trimming left V 7 bases short and J 0 bases short, with 6 bases between. CDR1 is SQVTM, CDR2 ANQGSEA, per germline. Complete variable domain (other parts from reference TRBV29-1 and TRBJ1-1): SAVISQKPSRDICQRGTSLTIQCQVDSQVTMMFWYRQQPGQSLTLIATANQGSEATYESGFVIDKFPISRPNLTFSTLTVSNMSPEDSSIYLCSGRVNTEAFFGQGTRLTVV.

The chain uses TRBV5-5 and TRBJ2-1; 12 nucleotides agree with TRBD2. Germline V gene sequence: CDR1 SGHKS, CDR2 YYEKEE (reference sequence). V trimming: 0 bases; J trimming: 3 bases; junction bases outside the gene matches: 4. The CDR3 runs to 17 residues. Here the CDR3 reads CASSLGWTSGDYNEQFF. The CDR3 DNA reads TGTGCCAGCAGCTTGGGTTGGACTAGCGGGGACTACAATGAGCAGTTCTTC. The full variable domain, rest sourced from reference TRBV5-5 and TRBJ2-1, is DAGVTQSPTHLIKTRGQQVTLRCSPISGHKSVSWYQQVLGQGPQFIFQYYEKEERGRGNFPDRFSARQFPNYSSELNVNALLLGDSALYLCASSLGWTSGDYNEQFFGPGTRLTVL.

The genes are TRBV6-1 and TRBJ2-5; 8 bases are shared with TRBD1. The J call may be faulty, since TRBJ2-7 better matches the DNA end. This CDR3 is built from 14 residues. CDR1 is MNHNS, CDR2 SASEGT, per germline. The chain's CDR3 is CASAKGQETYEQYF. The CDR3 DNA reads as TGTGCCAGCGCTAAGGGACAGGAAACCTACGAGCAGTACTTC.